The rows below give T cell receptor beta chains drawn from one sample of a study of T cell responses to AZD1222 COVID-19 vaccine. TCRdb keeps only in-frame clones here, not all; method: immunoSEQ multiplex PCR. The repertoire consists of 250,000 to 300,000 clones, with almost 95% occurring once and the leading ten covering around 0.57%. The specimen comprised peripheral blood, sampled 28 days after the second AZD1222 dose. The receptors originated from an adult who received the AZD1222 COVID-19 vaccine. The CDR3 runs from the conserved cysteine through the conserved F or W. The order of the fields is clone size, V gene, J gene, D gene, CDR3 protein, CDR3 DNA. D genes are given only for firm matches. Clone size is stated in some rows and not others, as once, few, many or a class when expanded.

clone size: .; V gene: TRBV2; J gene: TRBJ1-4; D gene: TRBD1; CDR3 protein: CASIQGGQRSEKLFF; CDR3 DNA: TGTGCCAGCATCCAAGGGGGACAGCGGAGTGAAAAACTGTTTTTT
clone size: .; V gene: TRBV28; J gene: TRBJ2-2; D gene: TRBD2; CDR3 protein: CASRPTSGATGELFF; CDR3 DNA: TGTGCCAGCAGACCCACTAGCGGGGCCACCGGGGAGCTGTTTTTT
clone size: few; V gene: TRBV2; J gene: TRBJ1-2; D gene: .; CDR3 protein: CASSVSGLGGYTF; CDR3 DNA: TGTGCCAGCAGTGTATCAGGGCTAGGTGGCTACACCTTC
clone size: .; V gene: TRBV7-3; J gene: TRBJ1-1; D gene: .; CDR3 protein: CASSLGGSSNEAFF; CDR3 DNA: TGTGCCAGCAGCTTAGGGGGTTCAAGTAATGAAGCTTTCTTT
clone size: .; V gene: TRBV27; J gene: TRBJ2-7; D gene: .; CDR3 protein: CASRSIKQGVEQYF; CDR3 DNA: TGTGCCAGCAGGTCAATAAAACAGGGAGTCGAGCAGTACTTC
clone size: .; V gene: TRBV6-5; J gene: TRBJ1-2; D gene: TRBD1; CDR3 protein: CASTRQGGNYGYTF; CDR3 DNA: TGTGCCAGCACGAGACAGGGAGGAAACTATGGCTACACCTTC
clone size: .; V gene: TRBV11-2; J gene: TRBJ1-6; D gene: TRBD1; CDR3 protein: CASSLRTGETPLHF; CDR3 DNA: TGTGCCAGCAGCTTAAGAACAGGGGAGACACCCCTCCACTTT
clone size: .; V gene: TRBV4-2; J gene: TRBJ1-1; D gene: .; CDR3 protein: CASSQEVGLWTEAFF; CDR3 DNA: TGTGCCAGCAGCCAAGAGGTGGGGCTCTGGACTGAAGCTTTCTTT
clone size: .; V gene: TRBV5-1; J gene: TRBJ2-3; D gene: TRBD2; CDR3 protein: CASSYFYGGGGTDTQYF; CDR3 DNA: TGCGCCAGCAGCTATTTCTATGGCGGGGGGGGCACAGATACGCAGTATTTT
clone size: .; V gene: TRBV12-3/TRBV12-4; J gene: TRBJ1-1; D gene: .; CDR3 protein: CASTLQMNTEAFF; CDR3 DNA: TGTGCCAGCACCCTCCAAATGAACACTGAAGCTTTCTTT
clone size: .; V gene: TRBV19; J gene: TRBJ2-5; D gene: TRBD2; CDR3 protein: CASSTSGVWETQYF; CDR3 DNA: TGTGCCAGTAGCACTAGCGGGGTGTGGGAGACCCAGTACTTC
clone size: .; V gene: TRBV5-8; J gene: TRBJ1-2; D gene: .; CDR3 protein: CASSRGGDYGYTF; CDR3 DNA: TGTGCCAGCAGCCGTGGGGGGGACTATGGCTACACCTTC
clone size: .; V gene: TRBV5-6; J gene: TRBJ2-7; D gene: .; CDR3 protein: CASSLDPTYEQYF; CDR3 DNA: TGTGCCAGCAGCTTGGATCCGACCTACGAGCAGTACTTC
clone size: .; V gene: TRBV6-4; J gene: TRBJ2-1; D gene: .; CDR3 protein: CASSKGGSSYNEQFF; CDR3 DNA: TGTGCCAGCAGTAAAGGGGGGAGTTCCTACAATGAGCAGTTCTTC
clone size: .; V gene: TRBV7-9; J gene: TRBJ1-1; D gene: .; CDR3 protein: CASSLVYEEAFF; CDR3 DNA: TGTGCCAGCAGCTTAGTTTATGAAGAAGCTTTCTTT
clone size: .; V gene: TRBV6-5; J gene: TRBJ1-2; D gene: .; CDR3 protein: CASSYQGGYTF; CDR3 DNA: TGTGCCAGCAGTTACCAAGGTGGCTACACCTTC
clone size: .; V gene: TRBV7-2; J gene: TRBJ1-1; D gene: .; CDR3 protein: CASSPGVEAFF; CDR3 DNA: TGTGCCAGCAGCCCCGGGGTTGAAGCTTTCTTT
clone size: .; V gene: TRBV19; J gene: TRBJ2-7; D gene: TRBD2; CDR3 protein: CASSPLAGGYEQYF; CDR3 DNA: TGTGCCAGTAGTCCACTAGCGGGAGGCTACGAGCAGTACTTC
clone size: .; V gene: TRBV7-3; J gene: TRBJ2-2; D gene: TRBD2; CDR3 protein: CASSTGLADRRTGELFF; CDR3 DNA: TGTGCCAGCAGCACCGGACTAGCGGATCGACGCACCGGGGAGCTGTTTTTT
clone size: .; V gene: TRBV11-2; J gene: TRBJ2-7; D gene: .; CDR3 protein: CASSLDRYEQYF; CDR3 DNA: TGTGCCAGCAGCTTAGACCGCTACGAGCAGTACTTC
clone size: .; V gene: TRBV7-2; J gene: TRBJ1-5; D gene: .; CDR3 protein: CASSRSVGDNQPQHF; CDR3 DNA: TGTGCCAGCAGCAGGTCGGTGGGGGATAATCAGCCCCAGCATTTT
clone size: .; V gene: TRBV4-1; J gene: TRBJ2-6; D gene: TRBD1; CDR3 protein: CASRNFKGQEISGANVLTF; CDR3 DNA: TGCGCCAGCAGAAATTTTAAGGGACAGGAAATATCTGGGGCCAACGTCCTGACTTTC
clone size: .; V gene: TRBV5-4; J gene: TRBJ1-3; D gene: TRBD1; CDR3 protein: CASSSDRDPTIYF; CDR3 DNA: TGTGCCAGCAGTTCGGACAGGGACCCCACCATATATTTT
clone size: .; V gene: TRBV28; J gene: TRBJ1-2; D gene: .; CDR3 protein: CASSTGTTTYGYTF; CDR3 DNA: TGTGCCAGCAGCACCGGGACAACCACTTATGGCTACACCTTC
clone size: .; V gene: TRBV30; J gene: TRBJ1-2; D gene: TRBD1; CDR3 protein: CAWTGGYGYTF; CDR3 DNA: TGTGCCTGGACAGGGGGTTATGGCTACACCTTC
clone size: .; V gene: TRBV27; J gene: TRBJ2-7; D gene: .; CDR3 protein: CASSLFPGLAEQYF; CDR3 DNA: TGTGCCAGCAGTTTGTTTCCGGGGTTGGCCGAGCAGTACTTC
clone size: .; V gene: TRBV7-2; J gene: TRBJ1-3; D gene: .; CDR3 protein: CASSFSKGVPGNTIYF; CDR3 DNA: TGTGCCAGCAGCTTTTCGAAAGGGGTCCCTGGAAACACCATATATTTT
clone size: .; V gene: TRBV30; J gene: TRBJ2-3; D gene: .; CDR3 protein: CAWSVGGAGGDTQYF; CDR3 DNA: TGTGCCTGGAGTGTAGGCGGGGCAGGTGGAGATACGCAGTATTTT
clone size: once; V gene: TRBV7-9; J gene: TRBJ2-3; D gene: TRBD1; CDR3 protein: CASSSHQGESDTQYF; CDR3 DNA: TGTGCCAGCAGCTCTCATCAGGGGGAATCAGATACGCAGTATTTT
clone size: .; V gene: TRBV9; J gene: TRBJ2-1; D gene: TRBD2; CDR3 protein: CASSVVAGGNEQFF; CDR3 DNA: TGTGCCAGCAGCGTAGTGGCGGGAGGGAATGAGCAGTTCTTC
clone size: .; V gene: TRBV19; J gene: TRBJ1-3; D gene: .; CDR3 protein: CASAEGNTIYF; CDR3 DNA: TGTGCCAGTGCTGAGGGAAACACCATATATTTT